This paragraph reports one TCR beta chain. Original processing notes: Reference gene primer amplification in the assay estimated nucleated cell counts. Clones were read by immunoSEQ multiplex PCR, and TCRdb kept only the in-frame ones, dropping some. Clone size and the V and J calls come from that table; the DNA yielded D and trimming. The sample lists roughly 250,000 clones, about 85% seen once, with 6% to 9% in the top ten. Germline V lookup: CDR1 MDHEN, CDR2 SYDVKM. The V and J ends lost 3 bases and 0 bases respectively, with 15 bases between them. The length of the CDR3 is 18 residues. This entry comes from a study of blood T cell repertoires in COVID-19. The wider study: Researchers got acute and convalescent COVID-19 samples from the United States, Italy and Spain. From T cells, B-cell-depleted T cells, or PBMCs came the material, which was cDNA or gDNA.

The origin of this receptor is a man in his sixties who had recovered from COVID-19. The chain links TRBV28 to TRBJ2-6, with D possibly TRBD1 on 7 matching bases. The specimen sequenced was peripheral blood. The CDR3 is CASSFPQGGSSGANVLTF. CDR3 nucleotides: TGTGCCAGCAGTTTCCCCCAGGGGGGAAGCTCTGGGGCCAACGTCCTGACTTTC.